The present T cell receptor beta chain was sequenced within a study of cytomegalovirus exposure and HLA in healthy donors. Primers: 60 Vbeta forward and 13 Jbeta reverse. Clones were read by immunoSEQ multiplex PCR, and TCRdb kept only the in-frame ones, dropping some. The sample holds roughly 150,000 clones, around 80% seen once. This sequence originates from a male donor in good health and CMV-seronegative. The sequencing input was PBMCs.

CDR3 amino acids: CASSLAVWGVDGYTF. The CDR3 bases are TGCGCCAGCAGCTTGGCCGTATGGGGAGTCGATGGCTACACCTTC. V gene TRBV5-1 combines with J gene TRBJ1-2, with D hard to call. Germline CDR1 is SGHRS and CDR2 is YFSETQ. The CDR3 has 15 residues. V was clipped by 0 bases and J by 6 bases, with 15 bases between them.